This entry lists 27 T cell receptor beta chains sequenced from one sample in a study of regulatory T cells in long-lasting Graves disease. The time point: persistent/refractory GD, antithyroid drugs over 5 years with positive TRAb. Extracted PBMC RNA gave rise to the TCR library. In building TCR beta libraries, iRepertoire HTBI primers were used together with Arm-PCR of CDR3 regions. TCRdb fed the multiplex PCR reads into MiXCR, producing one record per CDR3 protein. Among approximately 380,000 distinct CDR3 sequences listed, under 25% were seen once. The source material was peripheral blood mononuclear cells (PBMCs), sampled when the disease was refractory, from a patient treated with antithyroid drugs. Receptors were obtained from a female donor with Graves disease.

About this clonotype: At one end, the junction sequence differs from germline, possibly due to a read error. CDR3 amino acids: CASSLRVMSGTEVFF. CDR3 sequence (DNA): TGTGCCAGCAGTTTAAGGGTCATGTCTGGCACTGAAGTTTTCTTT. This rearrangement joins TRBV28 to TRBJ1-1; D is ambiguous. CDR1 and CDR2 (germline): MDHEN, SYDVKM. The CDR3 extends over 15 amino acids.

The chain has TRBV3-1 and TRBJ1-1, with D possibly TRBD1 on 6 matching bases. V was clipped by 3 bases and J by 4 bases, with 12 bases between them. From germline, CDR1 is LGHDT and CDR2 YNNKEL (reference sequence). This CDR3 is 14 amino acids long. CDR3 loop: CASSQVVGGTEAFF. In nucleotides, the CDR3 is TGTGCCAGCAGCCAGGTTGTAGGGGGCACTGAAGCTTTCTTT. Complete variable domain (other parts from reference TRBV3-1 and TRBJ1-1): DTAVSQTPKYLVTQMGNDKSIKCEQNLGHDTMYWYKQDSKKFLKIMFSYNNKELIINETVPNRFSPKSPDKAHLNLHINSLELGDSAVYFCASSQVVGGTEAFFGQGTRLTVV.

This clonotype has more than one count but fewer than ten. The genes are TRBV19 and TRBJ1-2; D may be TRBD1 (6 bases). Germline CDR1 is LNHDA and CDR2 is SQIVND (reference sequence). The V end was cut by 5 bases, the J end by 3 bases, with 13 bases between. The CDR3 totals 14 residues. CDR3 sequence: CASSYQGLDYGYTF. DNA of the CDR3: TGTGCCAGTAGTTATCAGGGGCTGGACTATGGCTACACCTTC.

Notes on this clonotype: This may arise from a read error, as a much more abundant clone is one base away. As the CDR3 is not closed by the conserved phenylalanine or tryptophan, this likely results from a read error. This rearrangement joins TRBV28 to TRBJ2-7; D is uncertain. CDR1 is MDHEN, CDR2 SYDVKM, per germline. Trimming took off 7 bases at V and 0 bases at J, with 10 bases between the two ends. The CDR3 runs 13 residues. This chain's CDR3 is CASNKRSSYEQYL. CDR3 sequence (DNA): TGTGCCAGCAACAAGAGAAGCTCCTACGAGCAGTACCTC.

The V call is TRBV5-6, the J call TRBJ1-5; D not certain. From germline, CDR1 is SGHDT and CDR2 YYEEEE. The CDR3 contains 13 residues. Trimming took off 0 bases at V and 10 bases at J, with 11 bases between the two ends. CDR3 sequence: CASSLGPTGPQHF. The CDR3 DNA is TGTGCCAGCAGCTTGGGGCCCACCGGTCCCCAGCATTTT.

The table lists this clonotype with many counts. The chain combines TRBV28 with TRBJ1-2; no reliable D call. Germline CDR1 and CDR2: MDHEN and SYDVKM. CDR3 length: 12 amino acids. Trimming took 6 bases from V and 2 from J, leaving 7 bases between them. This chain's CDR3 is CASSLPNYGYTF. The CDR3, as DNA: TGTGCCAGCAGCCTACCGAACTATGGCTACACCTTC.

This clonotype was detected ten times or more. The chain joins TRBV18 to TRBJ1-1; D might be TRBD1 (5 bases). The CDR3 loop spans 13 amino acids. V gave up 2 bases and J gave up 2 bases, with 6 bases separating them. Germline V gene sequence: CDR1 KGHSH, CDR2 LQKENI. Written as DNA, the CDR3 is TGTGCCAGCTCACCAGACAGTAACACTGAAGCTTTCTTT. Translating it yields CASSPDSNTEAFF.

This clonotype was counted a few times. V gene TRBV16 combines with J gene TRBJ1-2, with D tentatively TRBD1 (5 bases). Germline CDR1 KGHSY, CDR2 FQNENV. This CDR3 has 15 amino acids. Trimming pared 3 bases from V and 6 bases from J, leaving 17 bases between. Here the CDR3 DNA reads TGTGCCAGCAGCCACTGGACGGGACGCGGGGATGGCTACACCTTC. This codes for CASSHWTGRGDGYTF.

This clonotype was seen many times. The chain recombines TRBV2 with TRBJ2-5, with TRBD2 matching over 7 bases. The CDR3 covers 14 residues. Germline CDR1 is SNHLY and CDR2 is FYNNEI. With 8 bases clipped from V and 5 bases from J, the junction kept 11 bases outside the gene matches. Here the CDR3 DNA reads TGTGCCAGCCTCTTTGGGAGGGCCGGTGAGACCCAGTACTTC. Amino acid sequence: CASLFGRAGETQYF.

A word on this clonotype: At one end, the junction sequence differs from germline, possibly due to a read error. V usage is TRBV7-7 and J usage is TRBJ2-2; 8 nucleotides agree with TRBD2. This CDR3 comprises 16 residues. From germline, CDR1 is SSHAT and CDR2 FNYEAQ (reference sequence). CDR3 sequence (DNA): TGTGCTAGCAGCCCGACCCTAGCGGGTCACACCGGGGAGCTGTTTTTT. Translation: CASSPTLAGHTGELFF.

This clonotype has at least ten counts. CDR3 region: CASSLAVNTEAFF. CDR3 in DNA: TGCGCCAGCAGCTTGGCCGTGAACACTGAAGCTTTCTTT. The V and J genes are TRBV5-1 and TRBJ1-1, with unresolved D. The CDR3 has 13 amino acids. CDR1 SGHRS and CDR2 YFSETQ come from the germline V gene. V was trimmed by 0 bases and J by 0 bases, leaving 3 bases between them.

The chain combines TRBV11-3 with TRBJ2-1; 10 bases map to TRBD2. J was trimmed by 2 bases and V by 2 bases; bases with no gene match: 6. The CDR3 has 17 amino acids. CDR1 and CDR2 (germline): SGHNT, YENEEA. The CDR3 is CASSLSQLAGAYNEQFF. As DNA, the CDR3 is TGTGCCAGCAGCTTATCCCAGCTAGCGGGAGCCTACAATGAGCAGTTCTTC.

This clonotype appeared many times. The chain joins TRBV29-1 to TRBJ1-1; the D is unclear. The V and J ends lost 0 bases and 2 bases respectively, with 10 bases between them. Germline V CDR1 and CDR2: SQVTM, ANQGSEA. This CDR3 region has 14 residues. The CDR3 region is CSVEDPQVNTEAFF. CDR3 sequence (DNA): TGCAGCGTTGAAGATCCTCAGGTTAACACTGAAGCTTTCTTT. Drawing the rest from reference TRBV29-1 and TRBJ1-1, the complete variable domain is SAVISQKPSRDICQRGTSLTIQCQVDSQVTMMFWYRQQPGQSLTLIATANQGSEATYESGFVIDKFPISRPNLTFSTLTVSNMSPEDSSIYLCSVEDPQVNTEAFFGQGTRLTVV.

The CDR3 nucleotides read TGCGCCAGCAGCTTGGACGTAGGACAGAGGACTGGGAACGGTGAAGCTTTCTTT. Translation: CASSLDVGQRTGNGEAFF. The chain recombines TRBV5-1 with TRBJ1-1; maybe TRBD1 (6 bases). The CDR3 has 18 residues. V was clipped by 0 bases and J by 7 bases, with 25 bases between them. Germline CDR1 is SGHRS and CDR2 is YFSETQ. The full variable domain, with the rest looked up from reference TRBV5-1 and TRBJ1-1, is KAGVTQTPRYLIKTRGQQVTLSCSPISGHRSVSWYQQTPGQGLQFLFEYFSETQRNKGNFPGRFSGRQFSNSRSEMNVSTLELGDSALYLCASSLDVGQRTGNGEAFFGQGTRLTVV.

This clonotype was seen only a few times. The genes are TRBV28 and TRBJ1-5; D is unresolved. The CDR3 contains 12 residues. The germline V and J ends were trimmed by 7 bases and 6 bases, with 10 bases remaining between them. The V gene's germline CDR1 is MDHEN and CDR2 SYDVKM. The CDR3 region is CASKVVGQPQHF. In DNA, the CDR3 is TGTGCCAGCAAGGTGGTGGGTCAGCCCCAGCATTTT.

This clonotype came up many times. V gene TRBV19 combines with J gene TRBJ2-7; D not certain. Trimming took off 4 bases at V and 2 bases at J, with 12 bases between the two ends. CDR1 LNHDA and CDR2 SQIVND come from the germline V gene (reference sequence). The CDR3 loop spans 14 amino acids. This CDR3 reads CASSTNSRTYEQYF. The CDR3 DNA is TGTGCCAGTAGTACCAATAGCCGGACCTACGAGCAGTACTTC. Based on the CDR3 plus reference TRBV19 and TRBJ2-7, the full variable domain is DGGITQSPKYLFRKEGQNVTLSCEQNLNHDAMYWYRQDPGQGLRLIYYSQIVNDFQKGDIAEGYSVSREKKESFPLTVTSAQKNPTAFYLCASSTNSRTYEQYFGPGTRLTVT.

The chain combines TRBV7-3 with TRBJ2-1; D unclear. The CDR3 has 13 amino acids. Germline loops: CDR1 SGHTA, CDR2 FQGTGA. Deletions cut 5 bases from V and 10 bases from J, with 15 bases between. CDR3 nucleotides: TGTGCCAGCAGCCCCCAGCCCGGTGGGGAGCAGTTCTTC. This sequence encodes CASSPQPGGEQFF. Using reference TRBV7-3 and TRBJ2-1 for the parts outside the CDR3, the full variable domain is GAGVSQTPSNKVTEKGKYVELRCDPISGHTALYWYRQSLGQGPEFLIYFQGTGAADDSGLPNDRFFAVRPEGSVSTLKIQRTERGDSAVYLCASSPQPGGEQFFGPGTRLTVL.

This clonotype has ten or more counts. The chain employs TRBV12-3 or TRBV12-4 and TRBJ1-2; a possible D gene is TRBD1 (6 bases). The V end lost 6 bases, the J end lost 12 bases, and 17 bases lay between the germline ends. This CDR3 is built from 12 residues. The CDR3 is CASRPEGGMNTF. CDR3 in DNA: TGTGCCAGCAGGCCGGAGGGGGGGATGAACACCTTC.

This clonotype has a count of ten or more. The chain employs TRBV15 and TRBJ2-7; 8 bases are a match to TRBD2. The CDR3 has 14 residues. Germline CDR1 reads LNHNV; CDR2 reads YYDKDF (reference sequence). J gave up 5 bases and V 3 bases, and 6 bases lay outside the gene matches. The DNA for the CDR3 is TGTGCCACCAGCAGGGGACTAGAAGGTAACGAGCAGTACTTC. This codes for CATSRGLEGNEQYF.

The chain is built from TRBV5-1 and TRBJ1-2, with a weak D call TRBD1 (6 bases). This CDR3 spans 13 amino acids. Germline loops: CDR1 SGHRS, CDR2 YFSETQ. Trimming cost V 4 bases and J 4 bases, with 11 bases left between them. The CDR3: CASSPDSPYGYTF. In DNA form, the CDR3 reads TGCGCCAGCAGCCCGGACAGTCCCTATGGCTACACCTTC.

This clonotype was seen a handful of times. V and J are TRBV3-1 and TRBJ2-5; D is undetermined. Germline V gene lookup returns CDR1 LGHDT and CDR2 YNNKEL (reference sequence). Trimming removed 4 bases at V and 5 bases at J, with 14 bases between. The CDR3 is made up of 14 amino acids. CDR3 protein: CASSLDWSKETQYF. CDR3 sequence (DNA): TGTGCCAGCAGCCTCGACTGGTCGAAGGAGACCCAGTACTTC.

This clonotype was seen only a few times. The chain couples TRBV24-1 to TRBJ2-3, with TRBD1 identical over 8 bases. This CDR3 spans 15 amino acids. Germline V gives CDR1 KGHDR, CDR2 SFDVKD. The ends lost 5 bases at V and 1 base at J; junction bases unmatched: 4. In DNA, the CDR3 is TGTGCCACCAGTGCAGCGACAGGGGGCACAGATACGCAGTATTTT. Translating it yields CATSAATGGTDTQYF.

This rearrangement joins TRBV28 to TRBJ1-5, with TRBD1 identical over 12 bases. After removal of 1 base from V and 6 bases from J, the junction contained 16 bases not matched to a gene. This CDR3 spans 20 amino acids. Germline V gives CDR1 MDHEN, CDR2 SYDVKM. In nucleotides, the CDR3 is TGTGCCAGCAGTTTATTCCACGGGACAGGGGGCGATTGGGGTTTTCAGCCCCAGCATTTT. Translating gives CASSLFHGTGGDWGFQPQHF. The full variable domain, its missing parts supplied by reference TRBV28 and TRBJ1-5, is DVKVTQSSRYLVKRTGEKVFLECVQDMDHENMFWYRQDPGLGLRLIYFSYDVKMKEKGDIPEGYSVSREKKERFSLILESASTNQTSMYLCASSLFHGTGGDWGFQPQHFGDGTRLSIL.

This chain connects TRBV29-1 to TRBJ2-7; D is undetermined. The germline V gene encodes CDR1 SQVTM and CDR2 ANQGSEA. Trimming cost V 4 bases and J 4 bases, with 11 bases left between them. The CDR3 sequence is 12 residues long. CDR3 sequence: CSVAVSAYEQYF. The CDR3 DNA sequence: TGCAGCGTTGCAGTTTCGGCTTACGAGCAGTACTTC.

This chain joins TRBV7-9 and TRBJ2-3; D remains unclear. CDR1 SEHNR and CDR2 FQNEAQ come from the germline V gene (reference sequence). CDR3 length: 12 amino acids. With 2 bases removed from V and 6 bases from J, the gap between germline ends came to 6 bases. Written as DNA, the CDR3 is TGTGCCAGCAGCTTAATAACCGATACGCAGTATTTT. This sequence encodes CASSLITDTQYF.

The chain is built from TRBV10-1 and TRBJ2-2; no clear D gene. CDR3 length: 15 amino acids. Trimming removed 2 bases at V and 2 bases at J, with 9 bases between. Germline V lookup: CDR1 WNHNN, CDR2 SYGVQD (reference sequence). The CDR3 region is CASSEDQINTGELFF. CDR3 nucleotides: TGCGCCAGCAGTGAGGACCAAATAAACACCGGGGAGCTGTTTTTT.

This clonotype was seen many times. The chain carries TRBV7-2 and TRBJ1-2, with TRBD1 identical over 7 bases. Looked up from germline, CDR1 is SGHTA and CDR2 is FQGNSA. The CDR3 spans 15 residues. With 3 bases clipped from V and 7 bases from J, the junction kept 11 bases outside the gene matches. The CDR3 loop reads CASSLGAGQNRGYTF. CDR3 nucleotides: TGTGCCAGCAGCTTGGGAGCGGGACAGAACCGTGGCTACACCTTC. The full variable domain, rest sourced from reference TRBV7-2 and TRBJ1-2, is GAGVSQSPSNKVTEKGKDVELRCDPISGHTALYWYRQSLGQGLEFLIYFQGNSAPDKSGLPSDRFSAERTGGSVSTLTIQRTQQEDSAVYLCASSLGAGQNRGYTFGSGTRLTVV.